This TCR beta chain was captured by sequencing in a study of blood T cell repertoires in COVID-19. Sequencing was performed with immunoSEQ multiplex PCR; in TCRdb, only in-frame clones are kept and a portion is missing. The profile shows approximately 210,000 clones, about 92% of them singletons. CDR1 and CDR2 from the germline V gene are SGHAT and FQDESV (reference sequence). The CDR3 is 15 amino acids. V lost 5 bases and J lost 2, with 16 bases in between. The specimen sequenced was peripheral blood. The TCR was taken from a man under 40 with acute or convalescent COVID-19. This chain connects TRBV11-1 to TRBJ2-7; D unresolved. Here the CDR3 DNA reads TGTGCCAGCAGCCCCCTCTCGCGGCTGACCTACGAGCAGTACTTC. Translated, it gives CASSPLSRLTYEQYF.